These 26 T cell receptor beta chains were sequenced from one sample in a study of OX40 agonist ivuxolimab in advanced cancers. Sequencing used immunoSEQ multiplex PCR; TCRdb keeps in-frame clones, though not all of them. Among 50,000 or so clones, roughly 85% were seen once, and the ten largest hold approximately 7.9%. This sample comprised CD4+ or CD8+ T cells sorted from blood, obtained in a trial of the OX40 agonist ivuxolimab. These TCRs come from an adult with an advanced solid tumor such as melanoma, head and neck, liver or kidney cancer.

This chain joins TRBV28 and TRBJ2-3, with 11 bases lining up with TRBD2. The germline gives CDR1 MDHEN, CDR2 SYDVKM. There are 17 residues in the CDR3. J was trimmed by 0 bases and V by 8 bases; bases with no gene match: 10. The CDR3: CASQAPGTSGSTDTQYF. DNA of the CDR3: TGTGCCAGCCAAGCGCCTGGGACTAGCGGTAGCACAGATACGCAGTATTTT.

V is TRBV5-1 and J is TRBJ2-3; D gene unclear. The CDR3 spans 12 residues. Germline CDR1 and CDR2: SGHRS and YFSETQ. The V and J ends lost 4 bases and 6 bases respectively, with 9 bases between them. In DNA, the CDR3 is TGCGCCAGCAGCGTCCTTTTTGATACGCAGTATTTT. This encodes CASSVLFDTQYF.

The chain carries TRBV18 and TRBJ1-1; 7 bases fit TRBD1. V trimming: 1 base; J trimming: 4 bases; junction bases outside the gene matches: 6. This CDR3 is 15 amino acids long. Germline V gene data show CDR1 as KGHSH and CDR2 as LQKENI. CDR3 in DNA: TGTGCCAGCTCACCACTTAAGGGGGCGGGCACTGAAGCTTTCTTT. Encoded protein: CASSPLKGAGTEAFF.

The chain combines TRBV7-9 with TRBJ2-5; weak D call: TRBD2 (5 bases). Germline V gives CDR1 SEHNR, CDR2 FQNEAQ (reference sequence). The CDR3 length is 13 residues. The V gene lost 6 bases and the J gene lost 3 bases, with 11 bases spanning the gap. The CDR3 loop reads CASRLGLEETQYF. The CDR3 DNA sequence: TGTGCCAGCAGACTTGGACTCGAAGAGACCCAGTACTTC.

The chain combines TRBV2 with TRBJ2-3, with 7 bases matching TRBD2. The germline CDR1 and CDR2 sequences are SNHLY and FYNNEI. The CDR3 runs 13 residues. V dropped 11 bases and J dropped 0; count of bases not matched to a gene: 5. The CDR3 nucleotides read TGTGCCGGGGTTAGCGGGAGCACAGATACGCAGTATTTT. As protein: CAGVSGSTDTQYF.

This sequence joins TRBV6-6 and TRBJ1-2; D remains ambiguous. The germline V gene has CDR1 MNHNY and CDR2 SVGAGI (reference sequence). With 11 bases removed from V and 3 bases from J, the gap between germline ends came to 10 bases. This CDR3 has 11 amino acids. CDR3: CASYGHYGYTF. The DNA for the CDR3 is TGTGCCTCTTACGGTCACTATGGCTACACCTTC.

The chain recombines TRBV10-3 with TRBJ2-1, with 7 bases fitting TRBD2. Germline V gene lookup returns CDR1 ENHRY and CDR2 SYGVKD. The CDR3 has 17 residues. Trimming took 5 bases from V and 3 from J; bases not matched to a gene: 13. The CDR3 coding sequence is TGTGCCATCAGTTCCCCGGGTAGCGGGCGGCTCTACAATGAGCAGTTCTTC. It is translated as CAISSPGSGRLYNEQFF.

This clone was seen only a few times. V and J are TRBV7-2 and TRBJ2-7, with 9 positions matching TRBD2. The CDR3 contains 15 residues. Germline V gene data show CDR1 as SGHTA and CDR2 as FQGNSA. The J segment lost 4 bases and the V segment lost 1 base, leaving 5 bases of the junction unmatched. The CDR3 DNA reads TGTGCCAGCAGCTTAGGACTAGCGGAAGGATACGAGCAGTACTTC. It specifies CASSLGLAEGYEQYF. Together with reference TRBV7-2 and TRBJ2-7, the CDR3 gives the full variable domain: GAGVSQSPSNKVTEKGKDVELRCDPISGHTALYWYRQSLGQGLEFLIYFQGNSAPDKSGLPSDRFSAERTGGSVSTLTIQRTQQEDSAVYLCASSLGLAEGYEQYFGPGTRLTVT.

A word on this clone: Other DNA sequences in the sample encode the same CDR3. The genes are TRBV7-2 and TRBJ1-3; D remains unclear. Trimming removed 5 bases at V and 0 bases at J, with 11 bases between. Germline loops: CDR1 SGHTA, CDR2 FQGNSA. The CDR3 sequence is 15 residues long. The CDR3 protein is CASSPGPSSGNTIYF. The CDR3 nucleotides are TGTGCCAGCAGCCCAGGACCCAGCTCTGGAAACACCATATATTTT.

This clone came up once. The chain links TRBV11-2 to TRBJ1-1; D not resolved. V lost 0 bases, J lost 7 bases, and 12 bases lay in between. The CDR3 length is 14 residues. In germline, CDR1 is SGHAT, CDR2 FQNNGV. The CDR3 loop is CASSLDIERGEAFF. DNA for the CDR3: TGTGCCAGCAGCTTAGATATTGAGCGGGGTGAAGCTTTCTTT. Combining the CDR3 with reference TRBV11-2 and TRBJ1-1 gives the whole variable domain EAGVAQSPRYKIIEKRQSVAFWCNPISGHATLYWYQQILGQGPKLLIQFQNNGVVDDSQLPKDRFSAERLKGVDSTLKIQPAKLEDSAVYLCASSLDIERGEAFFGQGTRLTVV.

This chain connects TRBV6-4 to TRBJ2-3; D unclear. Trimming removed 3 bases from V and 3 bases from J, with 7 bases in between. This CDR3 comprises 13 residues. CDR1 and CDR2 (germline): MRHNA, SNTAGT. This chain's CDR3 is CASSDKETDTQYF. The CDR3, as DNA: TGTGCCAGCAGTGATAAAGAAACAGATACGCAGTATTTT.

This clone was counted only a few times. The chain combines TRBV20-1 with TRBJ2-1; a possible D gene is TRBD2 (5 bases). This CDR3 has 11 amino acids. The V end lost 3 bases, the J end lost 8 bases, and 8 bases lay between the germline ends. From germline, CDR1 is DFQATT and CDR2 SNEGSKA (reference sequence). The CDR3: CSARTTYEQFF. The CDR3 DNA sequence: TGCAGTGCTAGGACTACCTATGAGCAGTTCTTC.

The J gene is TRBJ2-3, the V gene TRBV7-2, with TRBD2 as a possible D gene (5 bases). V was trimmed by 4 bases and J by 3 bases, leaving 20 bases between them. Germline CDR1 and CDR2: SGHTA and FQGNSA. The CDR3 is made up of 17 amino acids. The CDR3 sequence is CASSSPLYSRGTDTQYF. CDR3 coding DNA: TGTGCCAGCAGCTCCCCGTTGTACTCCCGAGGGACAGATACGCAGTATTTT.

The V gene is TRBV27, the J gene TRBJ2-5; 11 bases are shared with TRBD1. The J segment lost 5 bases and the V segment lost 4 bases, leaving 3 bases of the junction unmatched. Germline V gives CDR1 MNHEY, CDR2 SMNVEV (reference sequence). The CDR3 covers 14 residues. The CDR3 sequence: CASSWTGGRETQYF. The CDR3 DNA reads as TGTGCCAGCAGTTGGACAGGGGGCAGGGAGACCCAGTACTTC.

In its sample, this clone was seen once. V is TRBV30 and J is TRBJ2-1; D remains ambiguous. Trimming took 3 bases from V and 3 from J, leaving 9 bases between them. Germline lookup yields CDR1 GTSNPN and CDR2 SVGIG (reference sequence). The CDR3 has 13 amino acids. This CDR3 is CAWRGASYNEQFF. The CDR3 DNA is TGTGCCTGGAGAGGAGCCAGCTACAATGAGCAGTTCTTC.

This clone has ten or more counts. The V and J genes are TRBV2 and TRBJ2-2; 11 bases agree with TRBD2. This CDR3 has 16 amino acids. Germline V gene lookup returns CDR1 SNHLY and CDR2 FYNNEI. J was trimmed by 5 bases and V by 6 bases; bases with no gene match: 8. The CDR3 bases are TGTGCCAGCAGCGCCTTAGCGGGAGGGGGGACCGGGGAGCTGTTTTTT. Amino acid sequence: CASSALAGGGTGELFF.

The chain carries TRBV7-2 and TRBJ1-1; D is unclear. V was cut by 4 bases and J by 8 bases, with 14 bases left in between. Germline CDR1 and CDR2: SGHTA and FQGNSA. The length of the CDR3 is 13 residues. The CDR3 DNA is TGTGCCAGCAGCTCTGCCGAGGCAGGAGAAGCTTTCTTT. This codes for CASSSAEAGEAFF.

V is TRBV5-1 and J is TRBJ1-4, with 7 bases lining up with TRBD1. Trimming at V came to 4 bases and at J to 3 bases, leaving 6 bases not matched to a gene. The CDR3 length is 15 residues. Germline lookup yields CDR1 SGHRS and CDR2 YFSETQ. The CDR3 DNA reads TGCGCCAGCAGCAGGAACAGGGGTTCTAATGAAAAACTGTTTTTT. Residues: CASSRNRGSNEKLFF.

This clone turned up a few times. This chain uses TRBV11-2 with TRBJ2-7, with 7 bases identical to TRBD1. J gave up 7 bases and V 1 base, and 4 bases lay outside the gene matches. The CDR3 loop spans 13 amino acids. CDR1 and CDR2 (germline): SGHAT, FQNNGV. CDR3 residues: CASSLVSQGEQYF. The CDR3 coding sequence is TGTGCCAGCAGCTTAGTCTCACAGGGGGAGCAGTACTTC.

This chain joins TRBV27 and TRBJ1-6; no firm D call. Germline CDR1 is MNHEY and CDR2 is SMNVEV (reference sequence). The CDR3 loop spans 12 amino acids. Between the trimmed V and J ends, which lost 7 bases and 7 bases, there was a span of 8 bases. CDR3 region: CASTRLNSPLHF. For the CDR3, the DNA is TGTGCCAGCACCCGATTGAATTCACCCCTCCACTTT.

The chain is built from TRBV7-9 and TRBJ2-7; D gene uncertain. This CDR3 is built from 11 residues. Per germline, CDR1 SEHNR and CDR2 FQNEAQ (reference sequence). The V and J ends lost 3 bases and 6 bases respectively, with 6 bases between them. The DNA of the CDR3 is TGTGCCAGCAGCTTCAGTTCCGAGCAGTACTTC. It codes for CASSFSSEQYF.

This chain joins TRBV11-2 and TRBJ2-7; D unclear. Per the germline V gene, CDR1 is SGHAT and CDR2 is FQNNGV. The CDR3 consists of 15 residues. The germline V and J ends were trimmed by 4 bases and 3 bases, with 16 bases remaining between them. This CDR3 reads CASSSPVGLYYEQYF. The CDR3 DNA reads TGTGCCAGCAGCTCGCCCGTCGGGCTATACTACGAGCAGTACTTC.

The count of this clone is one. The chain joins TRBV5-1 to TRBJ2-1; D possibly corresponds to TRBD1 (6 bases). Per the germline V gene, CDR1 is SGHRS and CDR2 is YFSETQ. CDR3 length: 17 residues. V lost 3 bases to trimming and J lost 2 bases, with 18 bases between them. In DNA form, the CDR3 reads TGCGCCAGCAGCTCAGGGGTATCTGGAGTTGCCTACAATGAGCAGTTCTTC. Translation gives CASSSGVSGVAYNEQFF.

The V call is TRBV29-1, the J call TRBJ2-5; 13 bases line up with TRBD2. Germline-derived CDR1 and CDR2 are SQVTM and ANQGSEA. J gave up 5 bases and V 7 bases, and 7 bases lay outside the gene matches. This CDR3 is built from 14 residues. Written as DNA, the CDR3 is TGCAGCGGTAAAGGACTAGCGGGAGTTGAGACCCAGTACTTC. Encoded protein: CSGKGLAGVETQYF.

This clone was detected only once. The V call is TRBV19, the J call TRBJ1-3; TRBD1 agrees at 9 bases. The CDR3 consists of 16 residues. The V segment lost 3 bases and the J segment 3 bases; nucleotides outside the gene matches: 6. The germline V gene encodes CDR1 LNHDA and CDR2 SQIVND (reference sequence). CDR3 sequence: CASSIGDRDFGNTIYF. CDR3 coding DNA: TGTGCCAGTAGTATTGGGGACAGGGATTTTGGAAACACCATATATTTT.

The V call is TRBV14, the J call TRBJ2-5, with 11 bases identical to TRBD1. TRBJ2-7 matches the DNA end more closely, so the J call is doubtful. This CDR3 has 18 amino acids. The germline V gene encodes CDR1 SGHDN and CDR2 FVKESK. The DNA for the CDR3 is TGTGCCAGCAGTCGCCTTCCGGGACAGGGGGGATCCACCTACGAGCAGTACTTC. It codes for CASSRLPGQGGSTYEQYF.